These T cell receptor beta chains were read from a single sample in a study of PD-1 blockade in classical Hodgkin lymphoma. Assay used: immunoSEQ multiplex PCR; TCRdb lists only in-frame clones, some missing. In the table there are under 30,000 clones, over 60% of which are singletons. This sample comprised CD4+ T cells from blood, obtained at baseline. The source of these receptors is a human donor with classical Hodgkin lymphoma. CDR3s include the opening cysteine and the closing phenylalanine or tryptophan. A D gene is named only where the DNA matches it firmly. Only some rows state a clone size, as once, few, many or a class for expanded clones.

TRBJ1-2 . . TRBV27 TGTGCCAGCAGCTCCCAGTTACCGAACAATGGCTACACCTTC CASSSQLPNNGYTF
TRBJ1-4 . . TRBV7-2 TGTGCCAGCAGCTCCTCAAGTGCAACTAATGAAAAACTGTTTTTT CASSSSSATNEKLFF
TRBJ2-2 . . TRBV25-1 TGTGCCAGCAGCTCCTGGGGCAGCGCCGGGGAGCTGTTTTTT CASSSWGSAGELFF
TRBJ1-1 . . TRBV21-1 TGTGCCAGCAGCAAATGGCCGGGGAGACAAGCTTTCTTT CASSKWPGRQAFF
TRBJ1-6 . . TRBV2 TGTGCCAGCAGTGAATCGGGGGTGGGTTCACCCCTCCACTTT CASSESGVGSPLHF
TRBJ1-2 . . TRBV11-3 TGTGCCAGCAGCTCCACCGACAGGCCCAACTATGGCTACACCTTC CASSSTDRPNYGYTF
TRBJ1-5 . . TRBV7-2 TGTGCCAGCAGCTTAGCGACGCCCTATAGCAATCAGCCCCAGCATTTT CASSLATPYSNQPQHF
TRBJ2-7 . . TRBV6-5 TGTGCCAGCAGCTCATGGGAGGACAGGTCCTACGAGCAGTACTTC CASSSWEDRSYEQYF
TRBJ1-2 . . TRBV18 TGTGCCAGCTCACCGGGACGGGGCTACACCTTC CASSPGRGYTF
TRBJ2-1 . once TRBV29-1 TGCAGCGTTGGAGACAGCGGACTCTGGTGGGGCTACAATGAGCAGTTCTTC CSVGDSGLWWGYNEQFF
TRBJ1-2 . . TRBV6-5 TGTGCCAGCAGTTACTCGGGGGAAGGCTACACCTTC CASSYSGEGYTF
TRBJ1-2 . . TRBV2 TGTGCCAGCAGTCGGTCACACCGCGGACAGTTTGGCTACACCTTC CASSRSHRGQFGYTF
TRBJ2-7 TRBD1 few TRBV7-6 TGTGCCAGCAGTCGGCAGGGGGCGTACGAGCAGTACTTC CASSRQGAYEQYF
TRBJ2-7 TRBD1 . TRBV25-1 TGTGCCAGCAGACCGGGACAGGGTTCCCACGAGCAGTACTTC CASRPGQGSHEQYF
TRBJ2-5 TRBD2 . TRBV5-1 TGCGCCAGCAGCTTTTTCGGGGGGGTGGAAGAGACCCAGTACTTC CASSFFGGVEETQYF
TRBJ1-4 . . TRBV18 TGTGCCAGCTCACCTTCGGGGGGAGCTAATGAAAAACTGTTTTTT CASSPSGGANEKLFF
TRBJ1-1 TRBD1 . TRBV5-1 TGCGCCAGCAGCCCACGGACAGGGAAAATCACTGAAGCTTTCTTT CASSPRTGKITEAFF
TRBJ1-6 TRBD1 few TRBV4-1 TGCGCCAGCAGCCAAGAGTGGACAGGAGTGGATAATTCACCCCTCCACTTT CASSQEWTGVDNSPLHF
TRBJ2-7 TRBD2 . TRBV5-1 TGCGCCAGCAGCTCGCGTACTAGCGGGGGGGCTGAGCAGTACTTC CASSSRTSGGAEQYF
TRBJ2-7 TRBD2 . TRBV18 TGTGCCAGCTCACCAAGACTAGCGGGGGCTAAGGGGGGCTACGAGCAGTACTTC CASSPRLAGAKGGYEQYF
TRBJ2-5 . . TRBV11-1 TGTGCCAGCAGCGTGGGAGGTCAAGAGACCCAGTACTTC CASSVGGQETQYF
TRBJ1-2 TRBD1 . TRBV4-3 TGCGCCAGCAGCCAAGGGGGGACAGCAATTTCTAACTATGGCTACACCTTC CASSQGGTAISNYGYTF
TRBJ2-5 . . TRBV11-1 TGTGCCAGCAGCTTAGAGGGGGGCGCATGGGAGACCCAGTACTTC CASSLEGGAWETQYF
TRBJ1-1 . few TRBV7-9 TGTGCCAGCAGCTCCCAGATTAAAGCTTTCTTT CASSSQIKAFF